These T cell receptor beta chains were read from a single sample in a study of T cell changes during pregnancy in multiple sclerosis. The repertoire was sequenced with immunoSEQ multiplex PCR; TCRdb's copy has only in-frame clones and lacks some. This sample has tens of thousands of clones, with around 90% found just once. The sequencing used peripheral blood, collected in the third trimester of pregnancy. The receptor source for this set is a female donor with multiple sclerosis, enrolled in a pregnancy study. Both conserved end residues are part of each CDR3. Fields, in order: CDR3 protein, CDR3 DNA, J gene, clone size, D gene, V gene. A D gene is named only where the DNA matches it firmly. Clone size is stated in some rows and not others, as once, few, many or a class when expanded.

CDR3aa: CASSPLGLGYNEQFF
CDR3nt: TGTGCCAGCTCACCACTGGGACTAGGCTACAATGAGCAGTTCTTC
j_gene: TRBJ2-1
abundance: .
d_gene: TRBD2
v_gene: TRBV18

CDR3aa: CASSRGTEVTYEQYF
CDR3nt: TGCGCCAGCAGCCGCGGGACAGAAGTTACCTACGAGCAGTACTTC
j_gene: TRBJ2-7
abundance: .
d_gene: .
v_gene: TRBV4-3

CDR3aa: CASSEAVRDTGELFF
CDR3nt: TGTGCCAGCAGTGAAGCAGTCCGGGACACCGGGGAGCTGTTTTTT
j_gene: TRBJ2-2
abundance: .
d_gene: .
v_gene: TRBV25-1

CDR3aa: CSVVDILPYNEQFF
CDR3nt: TGCAGCGTTGTTGACATTCTCCCCTACAATGAGCAGTTCTTC
j_gene: TRBJ2-1
abundance: .
d_gene: .
v_gene: TRBV29-1

CDR3aa: CASTPTGTATDTQYF
CDR3nt: TGTGCCAGCACCCCGACAGGGACCGCGACAGATACGCAGTATTTT
j_gene: TRBJ2-3
abundance: .
d_gene: TRBD1
v_gene: TRBV7-9

CDR3aa: CASREQGGTEAFF
CDR3nt: TGTGCCAGCAGGGAACAAGGGGGTACTGAAGCTTTCTTT
j_gene: TRBJ1-1
abundance: .
d_gene: .
v_gene: TRBV28

CDR3aa: CAISAGTAGSYEQYF
CDR3nt: TGTGCCATCAGCGCAGGGACTGCTGGCTCCTACGAGCAGTACTTC
j_gene: TRBJ2-7
abundance: .
d_gene: .
v_gene: TRBV10-3

CDR3aa: CASSEGGVGYGYTF
CDR3nt: TGTGCCAGCAGTGAGGGAGGGGTTGGCTATGGCTACACCTTC
j_gene: TRBJ1-2
abundance: .
d_gene: .
v_gene: TRBV6-1

CDR3aa: CSVGRGQGVANTGELFF
CDR3nt: TGCAGCGTTGGGCGGGGACAGGGAGTCGCGAACACCGGGGAGCTGTTTTTT
j_gene: TRBJ2-2
abundance: .
d_gene: TRBD1
v_gene: TRBV29-1

CDR3aa: CASKIGTREETQYF
CDR3nt: TGTGCTAGCAAGATCGGGACACGCGAAGAGACCCAGTACTTC
j_gene: TRBJ2-5
abundance: .
d_gene: .
v_gene: TRBV7-7

CDR3aa: CASSSGQGSYSNQPQHF
CDR3nt: TGTGCCAGCAGTTCCGGACAGGGGTCCTATAGCAATCAGCCCCAGCATTTT
j_gene: TRBJ1-5
abundance: .
d_gene: TRBD1
v_gene: TRBV28

CDR3aa: CASRADRRNTEAFF
CDR3nt: TGTGCCAGCAGAGCGGACAGAAGGAACACTGAAGCTTTCTTT
j_gene: TRBJ1-1
abundance: .
d_gene: .
v_gene: TRBV27

CDR3aa: CASSQREGGEQFF
CDR3nt: TGTGCCAGCAGTCAGCGGGAGGGGGGGGAGCAGTTCTTC
j_gene: TRBJ2-1
abundance: .
d_gene: TRBD2
v_gene: TRBV6-6

CDR3aa: CASSSSEGGRQETQYF
CDR3nt: TGTGCCAGCAGTTCTTCCGAGGGGGGGCGACAGGAGACCCAGTACTTC
j_gene: TRBJ2-5
abundance: .
d_gene: .
v_gene: TRBV28

CDR3aa: CASSPTTGRFYNEQFF
CDR3nt: TGTGCCAGCTCACCCACGACAGGGAGGTTTTACAATGAGCAGTTCTTC
j_gene: TRBJ2-1
abundance: .
d_gene: .
v_gene: TRBV18

CDR3aa: CASSVRQGQSHEQFF
CDR3nt: TGTGCCAGCAGCGTACGGCAGGGCCAAAGCCATGAGCAGTTCTTC
j_gene: TRBJ2-1
abundance: .
d_gene: .
v_gene: TRBV9

CDR3aa: CASSLSPNQPQHF
CDR3nt: TGTGCCAGCAGTTTATCCCCAAATCAGCCCCAGCATTTT
j_gene: TRBJ1-5
abundance: .
d_gene: .
v_gene: TRBV28

CDR3aa: CASSFPARRGNQPQHF
CDR3nt: TGTGCCAGCAGTTTCCCAGCCCGGCGGGGCAATCAGCCCCAGCATTTT
j_gene: TRBJ1-5
abundance: .
d_gene: .
v_gene: TRBV6-5

CDR3aa: CASSVVSTDTQYF
CDR3nt: TGTGCCAGCAGCGTAGTGAGTACAGATACGCAGTATTTT
j_gene: TRBJ2-3
abundance: .
d_gene: .
v_gene: TRBV9

CDR3aa: CASSSGTANTGELFF
CDR3nt: TGCGCCAGCAGCTCCGGGACAGCGAACACCGGGGAGCTGTTTTTT
j_gene: TRBJ2-2
abundance: .
d_gene: TRBD1
v_gene: TRBV5-1

CDR3aa: CAWNGDRVPYGYTF
CDR3nt: TGTGCCTGGAATGGGGACAGGGTCCCCTATGGCTACACCTTC
j_gene: TRBJ1-2
abundance: .
d_gene: TRBD1
v_gene: TRBV30

CDR3aa: CAISGLAGVYSYNEQFF
CDR3nt: TGTGCCATCAGTGGACTAGCGGGAGTGTACTCCTACAATGAGCAGTTCTTC
j_gene: TRBJ2-1
abundance: .
d_gene: TRBD2
v_gene: TRBV10-3

CDR3aa: CALPVSTDDSYNEQFF
CDR3nt: TGTGCCCTCCCCGTGTCGACTGACGACTCCTACAATGAGCAGTTCTTC
j_gene: TRBJ2-1
abundance: .
d_gene: .
v_gene: TRBV4-2

CDR3aa: CASSLDRGEKLFF
CDR3nt: TGTGCCAGCAGCTTAGATCGCGGCGAAAAACTGTTTTTT
j_gene: TRBJ1-4
abundance: .
d_gene: .
v_gene: TRBV11-2

CDR3aa: CASRKGGPHYEQYF
CDR3nt: TGTGCCAGCAGAAAAGGGGGTCCCCATTACGAGCAGTACTTC
j_gene: TRBJ2-7
abundance: once
d_gene: .
v_gene: TRBV5-6

CDR3aa: CASSLGRGEAYEQYF
CDR3nt: TGCGCCAGCAGCTTAGGCAGGGGAGAAGCCTACGAGCAGTACTTC
j_gene: TRBJ2-7
abundance: .
d_gene: .
v_gene: TRBV5-1

CDR3aa: CATHRGWRDTEAFF
CDR3nt: TGTGCCACCCACAGGGGATGGAGGGACACTGAAGCTTTCTTT
j_gene: TRBJ1-1
abundance: .
d_gene: TRBD1
v_gene: TRBV6-1

CDR3aa: CASSRAGVGYNEQFF
CDR3nt: TGTGCCAGCAGCCGAGCGGGAGTAGGGTACAATGAGCAGTTCTTC
j_gene: TRBJ2-1
abundance: .
d_gene: TRBD2
v_gene: TRBV7-3

CDR3aa: CASSQVRGGAEKLFF
CDR3nt: TGTGCCAGCAGCCAAGTAAGAGGGGGAGCTGAAAAACTGTTTTTT
j_gene: TRBJ1-4
abundance: .
d_gene: .
v_gene: TRBV14

CDR3aa: CASSSASAAYEQYF
CDR3nt: TGCGCCAGCAGCTCCGCTAGCGCGGCCTACGAGCAGTACTTC
j_gene: TRBJ2-7
abundance: .
d_gene: .
v_gene: TRBV5-1

CDR3aa: CASSLGGGGFNEQFF
CDR3nt: TGTGCCAGCAGTCTGGGAGGTGGGGGGTTTAATGAGCAGTTCTTC
j_gene: TRBJ2-1
abundance: .
d_gene: .
v_gene: TRBV6-5

CDR3aa: CASSRDRVNYGYTF
CDR3nt: TGCGCCAGCAGCCGGGACAGGGTTAACTATGGCTACACCTTC
j_gene: TRBJ1-2
abundance: .
d_gene: TRBD1
v_gene: TRBV4-1

CDR3aa: CASSLGGATEAFF
CDR3nt: TGCGCCAGCAGCTTGGGGGGAGCCACTGAAGCTTTCTTT
j_gene: TRBJ1-1
abundance: .
d_gene: .
v_gene: TRBV5-1

CDR3aa: CASSTRTGAETQYF
CDR3nt: TGCGCCAGCAGCACCCGGACAGGGGCCGAGACCCAGTACTTC
j_gene: TRBJ2-5
abundance: .
d_gene: TRBD1
v_gene: TRBV5-1

CDR3aa: CASSESRDSSYEQYF
CDR3nt: TGCGCCAGCAGTGAATCCCGGGACAGCTCCTACGAGCAGTACTTC
j_gene: TRBJ2-7
abundance: .
d_gene: TRBD1
v_gene: TRBV10-1

CDR3aa: CASSREYGTDTQYF
CDR3nt: TGTGCCAGCAGCCGGGAGTACGGCACAGATACGCAGTATTTT
j_gene: TRBJ2-3
abundance: .
d_gene: .
v_gene: TRBV6-1

CDR3aa: CASSRHNNGGRQYF
CDR3nt: TGCGCCAGCAGCCGGCATAACAACGGGGGACGCCAGTACTTC
j_gene: TRBJ2-7
abundance: .
d_gene: .
v_gene: TRBV4-1

CDR3aa: CASSLEAGVNYGYTF
CDR3nt: TGCGCCAGCAGCTTGGAAGCGGGGGTTAACTATGGCTACACCTTC
j_gene: TRBJ1-2
abundance: .
d_gene: .
v_gene: TRBV5-1

CDR3aa: CASSPGTGAYGYTF
CDR3nt: TGCGCCAGCAGCCCAGGGACAGGGGCGTATGGCTACACCTTC
j_gene: TRBJ1-2
abundance: once
d_gene: TRBD1
v_gene: TRBV4-1

CDR3aa: CSVEGWSGQGALGGYTF
CDR3nt: TGCAGCGTTGAAGGCTGGTCGGGACAGGGGGCGCTTGGCGGCTACACCTTC
j_gene: TRBJ1-2
abundance: .
d_gene: TRBD1
v_gene: TRBV29-1

CDR3aa: CASSDLSGRADEQFF
CDR3nt: TGTGCCAGCAGCGACCTGAGCGGGAGGGCAGATGAGCAGTTCTTC
j_gene: TRBJ2-1
abundance: .
d_gene: TRBD2
v_gene: TRBV6-4

CDR3aa: CASSVGISGSFDEQFF
CDR3nt: TGTGCCAGCAGCGTAGGCATTAGCGGGAGTTTTGATGAGCAGTTCTTC
j_gene: TRBJ2-1
abundance: once
d_gene: TRBD2
v_gene: TRBV9

CDR3aa: CASRDRNTGELFF
CDR3nt: TGTGCCAGCAGGGACAGGAACACCGGGGAGCTGTTTTTT
j_gene: TRBJ2-2
abundance: .
d_gene: .
v_gene: TRBV28

CDR3aa: CASSQPRGGTRDGSPLHF
CDR3nt: TGCGCCAGCAGCCAACCAAGAGGAGGGACCAGGGACGGTTCACCCCTCCACTTT
j_gene: TRBJ1-6
abundance: .
d_gene: .
v_gene: TRBV4-1

CDR3aa: CASSVGSSGNYNEQFF
CDR3nt: TGTGCCAGCAGCGTAGGTTCTAGCGGGAACTACAATGAGCAGTTCTTC
j_gene: TRBJ2-1
abundance: .
d_gene: TRBD2
v_gene: TRBV9

CDR3aa: CASRPGTGDNEQFF
CDR3nt: TGTGCCAGCAGGCCCGGGACAGGGGACAATGAGCAGTTCTTC
j_gene: TRBJ2-1
abundance: .
d_gene: TRBD1
v_gene: TRBV5-5

CDR3aa: CASSFLGLISSGNTIYF
CDR3nt: TGTGCCAGCAGCTTCTTGGGACTGATCAGCTCTGGAAACACCATATATTTT
j_gene: TRBJ1-3
abundance: .
d_gene: .
v_gene: TRBV7-2

CDR3aa: CASIARGAGLTEAFF
CDR3nt: TGTGCCAGCATCGCCCGCGGGGCCGGGTTAACTGAAGCTTTCTTT
j_gene: TRBJ1-1
abundance: .
d_gene: .
v_gene: TRBV28

CDR3aa: CASSQDPGQGAGYEQYF
CDR3nt: TGCGCCAGCAGCCAAGATCCGGGACAGGGGGCCGGGTACGAGCAGTACTTC
j_gene: TRBJ2-7
abundance: .
d_gene: TRBD1
v_gene: TRBV4-1

CDR3aa: CASSQQGPPSNEQFF
CDR3nt: TGTGCCAGCTCACAACAGGGTCCCCCTTCCAATGAGCAGTTCTTC
j_gene: TRBJ2-1
abundance: few
d_gene: .
v_gene: TRBV18

CDR3aa: CASSPRDRENEQYF
CDR3nt: TGTGCCAGCTCACCTCGAGACAGGGAGAACGAGCAGTACTTC
j_gene: TRBJ2-7
abundance: medium-sized
d_gene: TRBD1
v_gene: TRBV18

CDR3aa: CASSSDRRNTDTQYF
CDR3nt: TGTGCCAGCAGCTCGGACAGACGTAACACAGATACGCAGTATTTT
j_gene: TRBJ2-3
abundance: .
d_gene: .
v_gene: TRBV11-2

CDR3aa: CASSLGQGRSDIQYF
CDR3nt: TGTGCCAGCAGCTTAGGACAGGGACGATCGGACATTCAGTACTTC
j_gene: TRBJ2-4
abundance: .
d_gene: TRBD1
v_gene: TRBV7-2

CDR3aa: CASSLFPSGGTSTDTQYF
CDR3nt: TGTGCCAGCAGCTTATTTCCTAGCGGAGGAACTAGCACAGATACGCAGTATTTT
j_gene: TRBJ2-3
abundance: .
d_gene: TRBD2
v_gene: TRBV7-7

CDR3aa: CASSSFLRSDTGELFF
CDR3nt: TGTGCCAGCAGCTCATTTCTGAGGTCGGACACCGGGGAGCTGTTTTTT
j_gene: TRBJ2-2
abundance: .
d_gene: .
v_gene: TRBV7-2

CDR3aa: CASSLSGGGMETQYF
CDR3nt: TGTGCCAGCAGCTTAAGTGGGGGAGGGATGGAGACCCAGTACTTC
j_gene: TRBJ2-5
abundance: .
d_gene: TRBD2
v_gene: TRBV7-3

CDR3aa: CASSFSGRVLYTDTQYF
CDR3nt: TGTGCCAGCAGTTTCAGCGGGAGGGTTCTCTACACAGATACGCAGTATTTT
j_gene: TRBJ2-3
abundance: .
d_gene: TRBD2
v_gene: TRBV27